The 28 T cell receptor beta chains given below trace back to one sample, sequenced in a study of cytomegalovirus exposure and HLA in healthy donors. PCR involved 60 Vbeta and 13 Jbeta primers. Using immunoSEQ multiplex PCR, the repertoire was profiled, and TCRdb retains in-frame clones only, with some absent. The sample lists some 200,000 clones; approximately 79% were seen once. The sample consisted of PBMCs. All receptors come from a girl aged 5-17 years in good health and CMV-seropositive.

The rearrangement links TRBV9 to TRBJ2-7, with 7 bases aligning to TRBD2. The CDR3 extends over 15 amino acids. J lost 5 bases, V lost 3 bases, and 11 bases had no gene match. In germline, CDR1 is SGDLS, CDR2 YYNGEE. As DNA, the CDR3 is TGTGCCAGCAGCGAGACTGGTTGGGGGGGGGACGAGCAGTACTTC. Amino acids: CASSETGWGGDEQYF.

This clone was recorded a few times. The chain couples TRBV14 to TRBJ2-7; D unresolved. This CDR3 contains 12 residues. CDR1 SGHDN and CDR2 FVKESK come from the germline V gene. The V and J ends lost 4 bases and 0 bases respectively, with 4 bases between them. DNA of the CDR3: TGTGCCAGCAGCCTTATCTCCTACGAGCAGTACTTC. Translated: CASSLISYEQYF.

The chain links TRBV4-1 to TRBJ2-7, with 7 bases matching TRBD1. The junction had 6 bases not matched to a gene; V was cut back by 4 bases and J by 3 bases. This CDR3 contains 14 residues. CDR1 and CDR2 (germline): MGHRA, YSYEKL. CDR3 sequence: CASSRPGQIYEQYF. As DNA, the CDR3 is TGCGCCAGCAGCCGACCGGGACAGATCTACGAGCAGTACTTC.

The chain is built from TRBV6-5 and TRBJ2-7, with 8 bases identical to TRBD2. J lost 2 bases, V lost 0 bases, and 3 bases had no gene match. CDR3 length: 15 amino acids. Germline V gene lookup returns CDR1 MNHEY and CDR2 SVGAGI. This chain's CDR3 is CASSYSPAGAYEQYF. The CDR3, as DNA: TGTGCCAGCAGTTACTCGCCAGCGGGGGCCTACGAGCAGTACTTC.

The gene calls are TRBV11-2 and TRBJ2-5; 14 nucleotides line up with TRBD2. Unmatched junction bases numbered 6, after V lost 4 bases and J lost 8 bases. Germline CDR1 and CDR2: SGHAT and FQNNGV. This CDR3 is built from 15 residues. DNA of the CDR3: TGTGCCAGCAGCTCAGCGACTAGCGGGGGGGCAACCCAGTACTTC. The encoded protein is CASSSATSGGATQYF.

J is TRBJ2-7 and V is TRBV11-2; D perhaps matches TRBD2 (6 bases). The CDR3 spans 15 residues. Germline V gene sequence: CDR1 SGHAT, CDR2 FQNNGV. The V end lost 3 bases, the J end lost 0 bases, and 12 bases lay between the germline ends. CDR3 sequence reads: CASSFGTGVSYEQYF. CDR3 coding DNA: TGTGCCAGCAGCTTCGGGACGGGAGTCTCCTACGAGCAGTACTTC.

The chain employs TRBV9 and TRBJ2-2; no clear D. V was cut by 4 bases and J by 6 bases, with 16 bases left in between. Germline V gene data show CDR1 as SGDLS and CDR2 as YYNGEE. The CDR3 consists of 15 residues. The CDR3 reads CASSPFLNMAGELFF. For the CDR3, the DNA is TGTGCCAGCAGCCCCTTCTTAAACATGGCCGGGGAGCTGTTTTTT.

This clone was recorded only once. The J gene is TRBJ2-2, the V gene TRBV4-3, with a tentative D call TRBD1 (5 bases). This CDR3 is 16 amino acids long. V lost 0 bases, J lost 2 bases, and 10 bases lay in between. CDR1 is LGHNA, CDR2 YSLEER, per germline. Here the CDR3 DNA reads TGCGCCAGCAGCCAAGATGCCAGGGCAAACACCGGGGAGCTGTTTTTT. Protein: CASSQDARANTGELFF.

The chain links TRBV9 to TRBJ2-3; D is undetermined. Trimming took 0 bases from V and 2 from J, leaving 4 bases between them. There are 13 residues in the CDR3. Looked up from germline, CDR1 is SGDLS and CDR2 is YYNGEE. The CDR3 sequence is CASSVALTDTQYF. The CDR3 nucleotides read TGTGCCAGCAGCGTAGCCCTCACAGATACGCAGTATTTT.

This clone was seen only a few times. The chain carries TRBV30 and TRBJ1-3, with TRBD1 as a possible D gene (6 bases). V was cut by 5 bases and J by 2 bases, with 10 bases left in between. The CDR3 extends over 13 amino acids. From germline, CDR1 is GTSNPN and CDR2 SVGIG (reference sequence). CDR3 loop: CAWETGAGNTIYF. DNA for the CDR3: TGTGCCTGGGAGACAGGAGCTGGAAACACCATATATTTT. The full variable domain, rest sourced from reference TRBV30 and TRBJ1-3, is SQTIHQWPATLVQPVGSPLSLECTVEGTSNPNLYWYRQAAGRGLQLLFYSVGIGQISSEVPQNLSASRPQDRQFILSSKKLLLSDSGFYLCAWETGAGNTIYFGEGSWLTVV.

This clone is a singleton in its sample. The rearrangement joins TRBV4-1 to TRBJ2-5; TRBD2 matches 13 bases. Trimming at V came to 4 bases and at J to 2 bases, leaving 4 bases not matched to a gene. The CDR3 runs 16 residues. The germline V gene has CDR1 MGHRA and CDR2 YSYEKL. CDR3 nucleotide sequence: TGCGCCAGCAGCCTCTGGACTAGCGGGGGTCAAGAGACCCAGTACTTC. Translated: CASSLWTSGGQETQYF.

The gene calls are TRBV4-3 and TRBJ2-3, with 9 nucleotides matching TRBD2. V lost 4 bases, J lost 4 bases, and 12 bases stayed unmatched. Germline CDR1 is LGHNA and CDR2 is YSLEER. There are 17 residues in the CDR3. Here the CDR3 DNA reads TGCGCCAGCAGCCCCCATGGACTAGCGTCGTGGGCAGATACGCAGTATTTT. Amino acids: CASSPHGLASWADTQYF.

This chain links TRBV7-9 with TRBJ1-6; 7 positions agree with TRBD1. The V segment lost 6 bases and the J segment 9 bases; nucleotides outside the gene matches: 8. The CDR3 has 14 amino acids. Germline CDR1 reads SEHNR; CDR2 reads FQNEAQ (reference sequence). The CDR3 region has the DNA TGTGCCAGCAGTCCTACAGGGGTCGGTTCACCCCTCCACTTT. Translated: CASSPTGVGSPLHF.

The chain joins TRBV6-1 to TRBJ1-5; maybe TRBD1 (6 bases). The CDR3 runs to 15 residues. V shed 1 base and J shed 1 base, with 8 bases lying between them. CDR1 is MNHNS, CDR2 SASEGT, per germline. CDR3 sequence reads: CASSEVQGSNQPQHF. For the CDR3, the DNA is TGTGCCAGCAGTGAAGTTCAGGGGAGCAATCAGCCCCAGCATTTT.

The sample holds a few counts of this clone. This sequence joins TRBV6-1 and TRBJ2-5; no firm D call. Trimming stripped 5 bases from V and 5 bases from J, with 9 bases between. The CDR3 is made up of 12 amino acids. In germline, CDR1 is MNHNS, CDR2 SASEGT. DNA of the CDR3: TGTGCCAGCAGTTGGCCGTGGGAGACCCAGTACTTC. Protein product: CASSWPWETQYF.

This clone has a single count. This chain connects TRBV7-8 to TRBJ1-2, with D tentatively TRBD1 (6 bases). CDR1 is SGHVS and CDR2 is FQNEAQ in the germline V gene. Trimming shortened V by 1 base and J by 2 bases, and 11 bases separated the two germline ends. This CDR3 has 15 residues. As DNA, the CDR3 is TGTGCCAGCAGCTTAGAGTGGACAGCCAACTATGGCTACACCTTC. As protein: CASSLEWTANYGYTF.

The chain couples TRBV6-4 to TRBJ1-2; D possibly corresponds to TRBD1 (6 bases). Germline V gene lookup returns CDR1 MRHNA and CDR2 SNTAGT. Trimming took off 4 bases at V and 1 base at J, with 13 bases between the two ends. CDR3 length equals 15 residues. The CDR3 protein is CASSADSTVNYGYTF. The CDR3 DNA reads as TGTGCCAGCAGTGCGGACAGCACGGTTAACTATGGCTACACCTTC.

This clone was detected only a few times. V usage is TRBV7-7 and J usage is TRBJ2-5, with TRBD1 identical over 7 bases. Germline V gene data show CDR1 as SSHAT and CDR2 as FNYEAQ (reference sequence). The CDR3 contains 16 residues. The ends lost 1 base at V and 5 bases at J; junction bases unmatched: 10. The CDR3: CASSLGTGANTETQYF. The CDR3 nucleotides are TGTGCCAGCAGCTTAGGTACAGGGGCAAACACGGAGACCCAGTACTTC.

The chain carries TRBV7-8 and TRBJ2-7; 11 bases align to TRBD2. This CDR3 has 17 residues. V dropped 4 bases and J dropped 2; count of bases not matched to a gene: 10. The V gene's germline CDR1 is SGHVS and CDR2 FQNEAQ. The chain's CDR3 is CASSSRVGSGGAYEQYF. Here the CDR3 DNA reads TGTGCCAGCAGCTCCCGTGTTGGTAGCGGGGGGGCCTACGAGCAGTACTTC.

This chain joins TRBV5-4 and TRBJ1-2, with 8 positions matching TRBD1. CDR3 length equals 14 residues. V shed 4 bases, J shed 5 bases, and the junction held 7 bases outside the gene matches. CDR1 SGHNT and CDR2 YYREEE come from the germline V gene (reference sequence). The CDR3, as DNA: TGTGCCAGCAGCGAAGGACAGGGTAGTTATGGCTACACCTTC. This sequence encodes CASSEGQGSYGYTF.

The rearrangement links TRBV27 to TRBJ1-1, with D hard to call. CDR1 and CDR2 from the germline V gene are MNHEY and SMNVEV (reference sequence). The CDR3 has 12 residues. The V end lost 5 bases, the J end lost 6 bases, and 10 bases lay between the germline ends. CDR3 loop: CASSERVPEAFF. In DNA form, the CDR3 reads TGTGCCAGCAGTGAGAGAGTCCCTGAAGCTTTCTTT.

The chain joins TRBV9 to TRBJ1-6; D unresolved. There are 14 residues in the CDR3. CDR1 SGDLS and CDR2 YYNGEE come from the germline V gene. V lost 3 bases to trimming and J lost 5 bases, with 9 bases between them. Written as DNA, the CDR3 is TGTGCCAGCAGCGAGCAACCCGATAATTCACCCCTCCACTTT. Residues: CASSEQPDNSPLHF.

The chain employs TRBV19 and TRBJ1-6, with 8 bases identical to TRBD1. The germline CDR1 and CDR2 sequences are LNHDA and SQIVND (reference sequence). V lost 1 base, J lost 5 bases, and 1 base stayed unmatched. The CDR3 extends over 15 amino acids. CDR3 bases: TGTGCCAGTAGTATAGGGGACAGGAATAATTCACCCCTCCACTTT. It is translated as CASSIGDRNNSPLHF.

This clone was seen only a few times. The chain couples TRBV10-2 to TRBJ2-1, with D possibly TRBD2 on 5 matching bases. The CDR3 runs 13 residues. V shed 3 bases and J shed 4 bases, with 7 bases lying between them. CDR1 WSHSY and CDR2 SAAADI come from the germline V gene. CDR3 loop: CASSDERYNEQFF. The CDR3 DNA follows: TGCGCCAGCAGTGATGAGCGGTACAATGAGCAGTTCTTC.

V usage is TRBV27 and J usage is TRBJ1-6; 7 nucleotides match TRBD1. Germline V gene data show CDR1 as MNHEY and CDR2 as SMNVEV (reference sequence). This CDR3 region has 14 residues. V shed 2 bases and J 7 bases; nucleotides not matched to a gene: 2. In DNA, the CDR3 is TGTGCCAGCAGTTTAGGGACAGCAAATTCACCCCTCCACTTT. This codes for CASSLGTANSPLHF.

V gene TRBV9 combines with J gene TRBJ2-5, with TRBD2 identical over 10 bases. The CDR3 runs 19 residues. The junction had 14 bases not matched to a gene; V was cut back by 0 bases and J by 3 bases. Per the germline V gene, CDR1 is SGDLS and CDR2 is YYNGEE. The CDR3 spells CASSVDGTAIAGGKETQYF. The CDR3 DNA is TGTGCCAGCAGCGTAGACGGAACGGCCATAGCGGGGGGCAAAGAGACCCAGTACTTC.

This clone was counted between two and nine times. The chain recombines TRBV15 with TRBJ1-6, with a tentative D call TRBD1 (6 bases). CDR1 and CDR2 (germline): LNHNV, YYDKDF (reference sequence). CDR3 length equals 19 residues. The V end was cut by 0 bases, the J end by 7 bases, with 22 bases between. In DNA, the CDR3 is TGTGCCACCAGCAGAGATTACGGGGGGCTCGGAGGAGAGAATTCACCCCTCCACTTT. This encodes CATSRDYGGLGGENSPLHF.

This rearrangement joins TRBV6-6 to TRBJ1-4; D may be TRBD1 (6 bases). Germline assignment: CDR1 MNHNY and CDR2 SVGAGI (reference sequence). Trimming removed 2 bases at V and 1 base at J, with 8 bases between. The CDR3 sequence is 15 residues long. The CDR3, as DNA: TGTGCCAGCAGTTACAGAGGGGGAACTAATGAAAAACTGTTTTTT. Protein product: CASSYRGGTNEKLFF.